Listed below are T cell receptor beta chains from one sample, sequenced in a study of T-cell memory formation after mild COVID-19. TCRdb analysed the 5' RACE reads with MiXCR anew, one entry per CDR3 protein. The table has some 64,000 distinct CDR3 sequences, about a tenth seen once. The sequencing input was PBMCs or a T cell subset sorted from them (not recorded which). The receptors were sampled from a man between 18 and 35 years old who had mild COVID-19 (a few samples of this study predate the infection). Cell type and time point are not known. Each CDR3 is given with its conserved first and last residue. Each record gives: clone size, D gene, V gene, J gene, CDR3 DNA, CDR3 protein. A D gene is named only where the DNA matches it firmly. For some rows the clone size is stated as once, few or many, or as a class when expanded; others skip it.

-	TRBD2	TRBV7-8	TRBJ2-5	TGTGCCAGCAGCCCGGTCGCGGGACTAGCCGTGGAGACCCAGTACTTC	CASSPVAGLAVETQYF
many	-	TRBV15	TRBJ2-1	TGTGCCACCAGCAGACCGGGACTGTTCTACAATGAGCAGTTCTTC	CATSRPGLFYNEQFF
many	-	TRBV12-3/TRBV12-4	TRBJ2-3	TGTGCCAGCAGCTCAGAAACTAGCACAGATACGCAGTATTTT	CASSSETSTDTQYF
few	-	TRBV7-2	TRBJ1-5	TGTGCCAGCAGCTTAGGTTCGGCAGTTCATCAGCCCCAGCATTTT	CASSLGSAVHQPQHF
few	TRBD1	TRBV12-5	TRBJ2-5	TGTGCTAGTGGACCGGGACAGGGAAAAGAGACCCAGTACTTC	CASGPGQGKETQYF
few	-	TRBV5-1	TRBJ2-3	TGCGCCAGCAGCCAACCCGCTGACACAGATACGCAGTATTTT	CASSQPADTDTQYF
-	-	TRBV2	TRBJ1-2	TGTGCCAGCAGTGAAAATGGGATCCCCTATGGCTACACCTTC	CASSENGIPYGYTF
many	-	TRBV24-1	TRBJ1-3	TGTGCCACCCCCGGCCGCGTTGCGACGCTCTGGAGAAACACCATATATTTT	CATPGRVATLWRNTIYF
-	TRBD2	TRBV7-9	TRBJ2-5	TGTGCCAGCAGCTTGGTAGCGGGGGGCCCACAAGAGACCCAGTACTTC	CASSLVAGGPQETQYF
few	-	TRBV29-1	TRBJ2-3	TGCAGCGTTGGAGTAATCACAGATACGCAGTATTTT	CSVGVITDTQYF
-	-	TRBV5-8	TRBJ1-2	TGTGCCAGCAGCCTCGGAGGGAAGCACTATGGCTACACCTTC	CASSLGGKHYGYTF
few	-	TRBV10-2	TRBJ1-6	TGCGCCAGCAAGATGACGGATAGGAATTCACCCCTCCACTTT	CASKMTDRNSPLHF
-	-	TRBV7-9	TRBJ1-1	TGTGCCAGCAGCAGGGGGGCCACTGAAGCTTTCTTT	CASSRGATEAFF
-	-	TRBV7-2	TRBJ1-5	TGTGCCAGCAGCCTCAGGTCGGAAAGGGATCAGCCCCAGCATTTT	CASSLRSERDQPQHF
many	-	TRBV24-1	TRBJ2-5	TGTGCCACCAGTGAAAGAAGAGACCAAGAGACCCAGTACTTC	CATSERRDQETQYF
many	TRBD2	TRBV10-3	TRBJ2-3	TGTGCCATCAACCCGGGACTAGCGGTTCCTGGCACAGATACGCAGTATTTT	CAINPGLAVPGTDTQYF
-	-	TRBV7-2	TRBJ2-2	TGTGCCAGCAGCTTACAGGGGCCTGCGAACACCGGGGAGCTGTTTTTT	CASSLQGPANTGELFF
-	TRBD1	TRBV24-1	TRBJ2-2	TGTGCCACAAGAAGGACAGGGGACGCCGGGGAGCTGTTTTTT	CATRRTGDAGELFF
few	TRBD1	TRBV29-1	TRBJ1-2	TGCAGCGTTGGGGCAGGGGGTCGTGGTAGCTATGGCTACACCTTC	CSVGAGGRGSYGYTF
few	TRBD1	TRBV10-3	TRBJ2-7	TGTGCCATCAGAGACAGGGGCCGCCCTTACGAGCAGTACTTC	CAIRDRGRPYEQYF
-	-	TRBV6-6	TRBJ2-6	TGTGCCAGCAAGGTTCCTGGGGCCAACGTCCTGACTTTC	CASKVPGANVLTF
few	-	TRBV5-1	TRBJ2-3	TGCGCCAGCAGCTTGGACTCCGGTGAGGGTACGCAGTATTTT	CASSLDSGEGTQYF
many	-	TRBV7-2	TRBJ2-5	TGTGCCAGCAGCTACCTCACACGCCAAGAGACCCAGTACTTC	CASSYLTRQETQYF
few	-	TRBV5-4	TRBJ2-3	TGTGCCAGCAGTTTAAAGCAACAGGGATCTACGCAGTATTTT	CASSLKQQGSTQYF
few	-	TRBV7-2	TRBJ2-5	TGTGCCAGCAGGGACCGAGAGACCCAGTACTTC	CASRDRETQYF
many	-	TRBV12-3/TRBV12-4	TRBJ2-6	TGTGCCAGCAGTTTCGACACCTCTGGGGCCAACGTCCTGACTTTC	CASSFDTSGANVLTF
-	TRBD1	TRBV28	TRBJ1-5	TGTGCCAGCAACCCCGGGACAGGGGGAGTTCAGCCCCAGCATTTT	CASNPGTGGVQPQHF
few	TRBD1	TRBV6-5	TRBJ2-5	TGTGCCAGCAGTTCATTTGGACAGGGAAAAGAGACCCAGTACTTC	CASSSFGQGKETQYF